These T cell receptor beta chains were read from a single sample in a study of cytomegalovirus exposure and HLA in healthy donors. Produced via immunoSEQ multiplex PCR; TCRdb's table is partial and in-frame only. The sample consists of roughly 100,000 clones, 65% to 90% of them appearing once. Source material: PBMCs. The receptors here all came from a young man in good health and CMV-seropositive. Both conserved end residues are part of each CDR3. A D gene is named only where the DNA matches it firmly. Clone sizes are given selectively: once, few, many, or a class where the clone is expanded.

j_call cdr3_length d_call clone_size v_call cdr3_nt cdr3_aa
TRBJ2-7 15 . . TRBV4-1 TGCGCCAGCAGCCAAGATCCGGCAGGGAATTACGAGCAGTACTTC CASSQDPAGNYEQYF
TRBJ2-2 14 TRBD1 . TRBV4-1 TGCGCCAGCAGCCCCAACAGGGGGTCCGGGGAGCTGTTTTTT CASSPNRGSGELFF
TRBJ2-3 17 TRBD1 . TRBV5-1 TGCGCCAGCAGCCCGCCCGGGACAGCCCATAGCACAGATACGCAGTATTTT CASSPPGTAHSTDTQYF
TRBJ1-5 13 . . TRBV19 TGTGCCAGTAGTAGGGGGGTAGGTCAGCCCCAGCATTTT CASSRGVGQPQHF
TRBJ1-2 14 . . TRBV10-3 TGTGCCATCAGTGACCGACCGGGAGGAAATGGCTACACCTTC CAISDRPGGNGYTF
TRBJ1-2 14 TRBD1 . TRBV7-9 TGTGCCAGCAGCTACCAAGGACAGGCGGCAGGCTACACCTTC CASSYQGQAAGYTF
TRBJ2-3 16 TRBD2 . TRBV5-1 TGCGCCAGCAGCAAGGGACTAGCGGGGGTCACAGATACGCAGTATTTT CASSKGLAGVTDTQYF
TRBJ2-1 20 TRBD2 . TRBV7-8 TGTGCCAGCAGCCCAACCTGGCTTAGCGGGGGGCTCGCCTCCTACAATGAGCAGTTCTTC CASSPTWLSGGLASYNEQFF
TRBJ2-7 14 . . TRBV9 TGTGCCAGCAGCGTAGGTGGGGGGATATACGAGCAGTACTTC CASSVGGGIYEQYF
TRBJ1-6 13 . few TRBV2 TGTGCCAGCAGTGAAACGGGAGATTCACCCCTCCACTTT CASSETGDSPLHF
TRBJ2-3 15 . . TRBV30 TGTGCCTGGAGTGTACTGACGGGGTACACAGATACGCAGTATTTT CAWSVLTGYTDTQYF
TRBJ2-1 15 TRBD2 . TRBV5-6 TGTGCCAGCAGCCCCCCTAGCGGGGCCTACAATGAGCAGTTCTTC CASSPPSGAYNEQFF
TRBJ2-7 15 TRBD1 few TRBV7-6 TGTGCCAGCAGCTTAGGACAGGGGTTCCCCTACGAGCAGTACTTC CASSLGQGFPYEQYF
TRBJ2-2 15 . . TRBV6-6 TGTGCCAGCAGAGCCTGGGGAGACCCGACCGGGGAGCTGTTTTTT CASRAWGDPTGELFF
TRBJ2-1 13 . . TRBV14 TGTGCCAGCAGCCCGGGACTTCTGAATGAGCAGTTCTTC CASSPGLLNEQFF
TRBJ2-4 13 . . TRBV19 TGTGCCAGTAGCGGAGGGTTGGGTGGCATTCAGTACTTC CASSGGLGGIQYF
TRBJ2-3 16 TRBD2 . TRBV4-1 TGCGCCAGCAGCCAAGAAACTAGCGGGGGCACAGATACGCAGTATTTT CASSQETSGGTDTQYF
TRBJ1-5 15 TRBD1 . TRBV28 TGTGCCAGCAACCTGGGACAGTTTAGCAATCAGCCCCAGCATTTT CASNLGQFSNQPQHF
TRBJ2-3 15 TRBD2 few TRBV7-2 TGTGCCAGCAACAAGCGGGGGGGCAGGACAGATACGCAGTATTTT CASNKRGGRTDTQYF
TRBJ1-1 13 . few TRBV4-2 TGTGCCAGCAGCCCCCTCAGGAACACTGAAGCTTTCTTT CASSPLRNTEAFF
TRBJ1-3 14 . . TRBV5-1 TGCGCCAGCAGCCCCGGGAGCCTTGGAAACACCATATATTTT CASSPGSLGNTIYF
TRBJ2-2 15 . . TRBV11-3 TGTGCCAGCAGCTTAGAATACAGTCTCACCGGGGAGCTGTTTTTT CASSLEYSLTGELFF
TRBJ1-6 16 TRBD1 . TRBV5-1 TGCGCCAGCAGCTTGAGCCGGACAGGCCTTAATTCACCCCTCCACTTT CASSLSRTGLNSPLHF
TRBJ2-7 15 TRBD2 few TRBV18 TGTGCCAGCTCACCAGGTCGGGGGGTCTCCTACGAGCAGTACTTC CASSPGRGVSYEQYF
TRBJ1-4 13 . few TRBV25-1 TGTGCCAGCAGTGAGGCACCTAATGAAAAACTGTTTTTT CASSEAPNEKLFF
TRBJ2-2 19 TRBD2 . TRBV30 TGTGCCTGGAGTGTAGAGGAGTGGGCGGGGGGGCTTAACACCGGGGAGCTGTTTTTT CAWSVEEWAGGLNTGELFF
TRBJ2-7 12 . once TRBV7-8 TGTGCCAGCAGCCCCGGGTCCTACGAGCAGTACTTC CASSPGSYEQYF
TRBJ2-7 16 TRBD2 . TRBV4-3 TGCGCCAGCAGCCAAGAACCCACTAGCGGGGGCTACGAGCAGTACTTC CASSQEPTSGGYEQYF
TRBJ2-7 15 . . TRBV12-5 TGTGCTAGTGGTTTGGTACAAGGCAGGTCCTACGAGCAGTACTTC CASGLVQGRSYEQYF
TRBJ1-1 13 . . TRBV29-1 TGCAGCGTTGTAGGCAGGGTCGGCACTGAAGCTTTCTTT CSVVGRVGTEAFF
TRBJ1-1 14 TRBD1 . TRBV6-4 TGTGCCAGCAGCCGACAGGGGTCCTTAACTGAAGCTTTCTTT CASSRQGSLTEAFF
TRBJ1-5 13 . . TRBV2 TGTGCCAGCAAGGGAGGGTACAGTCAGCCCCAGCATTTT CASKGGYSQPQHF
TRBJ2-7 15 . . TRBV5-4 TGTGCCAGCAGCTTGGTCCCTAGCGCCGCCTACGAGCAGTACTTC CASSLVPSAAYEQYF